These 10 T cell receptor beta chains share one sample of origin, sequenced in a study of a mutant IDH1 vaccine in newly diagnosed glioma. Antigen specificity for these receptors is unknown. The repertoire was sequenced with immunoSEQ multiplex PCR; TCRdb's copy has only in-frame clones and lacks some. In the table there are 60,000 or so clones, about 81% of which are singletons. The time point: week 23, last vaccination. With topical imiquimod, each dose of the vaccine consisted of 300 ug of mutant IDH1 20-mer peptide. The source was PBMCs, collected from a glioma patient whose treatment included an IDH1 peptide vaccine. Receptor source: a middle-aged woman with glioma. Some clones in this sample may be carry-over from other donors' samples.

V and J are TRBV2 and TRBJ2-3; D tentatively fits TRBD1 or TRBD2 (5 bases each). Germline lookup yields CDR1 SNHLY and CDR2 FYNNEI. The V end was cut by 3 bases, the J end by 5 bases, with 15 bases between. The CDR3 has 15 amino acids. This CDR3 reads CASSDREGSGDTQYF. In nucleotides, the CDR3 is TGTGCCAGCAGTGACAGGGAAGGGAGCGGAGATACGCAGTATTTT.

CDR3 sequence (DNA): TGTGCCACCAGCGGGGACCATAACACAGATACGCAGTATTTT. Translating it yields CATSGDHNTDTQYF. The chain has TRBV15 and TRBJ2-3; D is possibly TRBD1 or TRBD2 (5 bases each). Germline assignment: CDR1 LNHNV and CDR2 YYDKDF (reference sequence). V was cut by 5 bases and J by 2 bases, with 11 bases left in between. The CDR3 loop spans 14 amino acids.

The chain joins TRBV10-2 to TRBJ2-5; D is possibly TRBD2 (7 bases). Germline V gene lookup returns CDR1 WSHSY and CDR2 SAAADI. Between the trimmed V and J ends, which lost 6 bases and 1 base, there was a span of 15 bases. The CDR3 covers 15 residues. The CDR3 sequence: CASRGAGALQETQYF. CDR3 coding DNA: TGCGCCAGCAGGGGGGCGGGGGCCCTCCAAGAGACCCAGTACTTC.

V is TRBV27 and J is TRBJ2-5, with D perhaps matching TRBD1 or TRBD2 (5 bases each). CDR3 size: 14 residues. The germline V and J ends were trimmed by 4 bases and 1 base, with 10 bases remaining between them. CDR1 MNHEY and CDR2 SMNVEV come from the germline V gene (reference sequence). The CDR3 reads CASSYRGAQETQYF. The DNA of the CDR3 is TGTGCCAGCAGTTATCGAGGGGCCCAAGAGACCCAGTACTTC.

DNA of the CDR3: TGTGCCAGCAGCGTAGAAGCCGGACCGGGGGCTGAAGCTTTCTTT. Its protein is CASSVEAGPGAEAFF. The chain combines TRBV9 with TRBJ1-1; TRBD1 is a possible D gene (5 bases). The V and J ends lost 0 bases and 6 bases respectively, with 15 bases between them. This CDR3 has 15 amino acids. CDR1 and CDR2 (germline): SGDLS, YYNGEE. The complete variable domain, with remaining parts taken from reference TRBV9 and TRBJ1-1, reads DSGVTQTPKHLITATGQRVTLRCSPRSGDLSVYWYQQSLDQGLQFLIQYYNGEERAKGNILERFSAQQFPDLHSELNLSSLELGDSALYFCASSVEAGPGAEAFFGQGTRLTVV.

This clone was detected a few times. The chain links TRBV30 to TRBJ1-1; tentative D call: TRBD1 (5 bases). The CDR3 runs to 15 residues. CDR1 is GTSNPN, CDR2 SVGIG, per germline (reference sequence). The V end was cut by 3 bases, the J end by 4 bases, with 18 bases between. The CDR3 region is CAWRRVRGASTEAFF. CDR3 bases: TGTGCCTGGAGACGGGTCCGAGGGGCGAGCACTGAAGCTTTCTTT.

The rearrangement links TRBV7-6 to TRBJ2-1, with 7 positions matching TRBD2. The CDR3 runs to 16 residues. Losses at the gene ends were 1 base for V and 6 bases for J; bases not matched to a gene: 9. CDR1 SGHVS and CDR2 FNYEAQ come from the germline V gene. The chain's CDR3 is CASSLGGQRGVNEQFF. The CDR3, as DNA: TGTGCCAGCAGCTTAGGGGGCCAGCGGGGTGTCAATGAGCAGTTCTTC. The full variable domain, in which reference TRBV7-6 and TRBJ2-1 provide the parts outside the CDR3, is GAGVSQSPRYKVTKRGQDVALRCDPISGHVSLYWYRQALGQGPEFLTYFNYEAQQDKSGLPNDRFSAERPEGSISTLTIQRTEQRDSAMYRCASSLGGQRGVNEQFFGPGTRLTVL.

This chain links TRBV11-2 with TRBJ1-1; no clear D gene. Trimming took off 1 base at V and 0 bases at J, with 6 bases between the two ends. The CDR3 has 14 residues. The V gene's germline CDR1 is SGHAT and CDR2 FQNNGV. The CDR3 region has the DNA TGTGCCAGCAGCTTAGGAGATGTGAACACTGAAGCTTTCTTT. It is translated as CASSLGDVNTEAFF.

The gene calls are TRBV7-2 and TRBJ2-1, with D tentatively TRBD2 (7 bases). V was shortened by 5 bases and J by 11 bases, with 16 bases between the two germline ends. There are 13 residues in the CDR3. Germline lookup yields CDR1 SGHTA and CDR2 FQGNSA. CDR3 in amino acids: CASSHTRGGKQFF. The CDR3 region has the DNA TGTGCCAGCAGCCACACTAGGGGGGGGAAGCAGTTCTTC.

This chain links TRBV19 with TRBJ2-7; a weak D match, TRBD1 (7 bases). This CDR3 contains 13 residues. The germline V and J ends were trimmed by 5 bases and 6 bases, with 14 bases remaining between them. Germline assignment: CDR1 LNHDA and CDR2 SQIVND (reference sequence). As DNA, the CDR3 is TGTGCCAGTAGTGTAAACAGGGGAGGCGAGCAGTACTTC. Its protein is CASSVNRGGEQYF.